These T cell receptor beta chains were read from a single sample in a study of cytomegalovirus exposure and HLA in healthy donors. Clones were sequenced by immunoSEQ multiplex PCR, and TCRdb holds only the in-frame ones, with some missing. The table shows 100,000 to 150,000 clones, with 65% to 85% occurring only once. Material for sequencing was PBMCs. The source of these receptors is a woman between 40 and 55 years old in good health and CMV-seronegative. CDR3s include the opening cysteine and the closing phenylalanine or tryptophan. A D gene is named only where the DNA matches it firmly. Size is stated for part of the rows, as once, few or many counts, or as a class when the clone is expanded.

-,TRBD1,TRBJ1-5,TRBV5-1,TGCGCCAGCAGCTTGTCTGGACAGGGGGATCAGCCCCAGCATTTT,CASSLSGQGDQPQHF
-,-,TRBJ2-1,TRBV7-9,TGTGCCAGCAGCTTAGGGCACTACAATGAGCAGTTCTTC,CASSLGHYNEQFF
-,TRBD2,TRBJ2-1,TRBV6-6,TGTGCCAGCAGTATCCCGAGAGCGGGAGGGCCGGGTGAGCAGTTCTTC,CASSIPRAGGPGEQFF
-,TRBD1,TRBJ2-5,TRBV11-2,TGTGCCAGCAGCTTAGGACAGGGAGAGACCCAGTACTTC,CASSLGQGETQYF
-,-,TRBJ2-2,TRBV6-5,TGTGCCAGCAGTTCCTTCGAGGGCCTGAACACCGGGGAGCTGTTTTTT,CASSSFEGLNTGELFF
-,TRBD2,TRBJ2-1,TRBV11-2,TGTGCCAGCAGCTACGGACTAGCACAGACACGCGATGAGCAGTTCTTC,CASSYGLAQTRDEQFF
-,TRBD1,TRBJ1-6,TRBV29-1,TGCAGCGTTGGGGACAGTTCCCTAGATACCCTCCACTTT,CSVGDSSLDTLHF
-,TRBD1,TRBJ1-2,TRBV10-3,TGTGCCATCAGGCGGGACAGCGACTATGGCTACACCTTC,CAIRRDSDYGYTF
-,-,TRBJ2-6,TRBV29-1,TGCAGCGTACACAACTCTGGGGCCAACGTCCTGACTTTC,CSVHNSGANVLTF
-,-,TRBJ1-2,TRBV7-9,TGTGCCAGCAGCTTAAGCGACAGACCCTATGGCTACACCTTC,CASSLSDRPYGYTF
-,-,TRBJ1-1,TRBV7-8,TGTGCCAGCAGCTCCGGGGTCTTGGGGAACACTGAAGCTTTCTTT,CASSSGVLGNTEAFF
many,TRBD1,TRBJ1-2,TRBV27,TGTGCCAGCAGTTCGACAGGGAGCTATGGCTACACCTTC,CASSSTGSYGYTF
-,-,TRBJ2-5,TRBV5-6,TGTGCCAGCAGCTTCAGGGTTTGGGGCCAAGAGACCCAGTACTTC,CASSFRVWGQETQYF
-,-,TRBJ1-1,TRBV29-1,TGCAGCGTTTCTCTCCGAGTCTTGAACACTGAAGCTTTCTTT,CSVSLRVLNTEAFF
few,-,TRBJ2-3,TRBV9,TGTGCCAGCAGCCCACGCCGGGGTCCAGATACGCAGTATTTT,CASSPRRGPDTQYF
once,-,TRBJ2-3,TRBV4-1,TGCGCCAGCAGCCTCAGGGATACTAGCACAGATACGCAGTATTTT,CASSLRDTSTDTQYF
-,-,TRBJ2-7,TRBV4-2,TGTGCCAGCACCGCCCTTTTGGGGGGAAACGACGAGCAGTACTTC,CASTALLGGNDEQYF
-,-,TRBJ2-5,TRBV7-9,TGTGCCAGCAGCTATCGACTCCCCCCAGAGACCCAGTACTTC,CASSYRLPPETQYF
few,-,TRBJ2-7,TRBV11-2,TGTGCCAGCAGCTCTGAAGACAGGTTAAGCGAGCAGTACTTC,CASSSEDRLSEQYF
-,-,TRBJ2-7,TRBV9,TGTGCCAGCAGCGTAGACAAAGGCGGCCGCTACGAGCAGTACTTC,CASSVDKGGRYEQYF
-,TRBD1,TRBJ1-2,TRBV5-1,TGCGCCAGCAGCCCGGACAGGGGTGGCTACACCTTC,CASSPDRGGYTF
few,-,TRBJ1-2,TRBV5-8,TGTGCCAGCAGCTTAACAGTTTTAGGCGGCTACACCTTC,CASSLTVLGGYTF
-,-,TRBJ1-6,TRBV5-8,TGTGCCAGCAGCTTGGCGGGGGTAACCTCCTATAATTCACCCCTCCACTTT,CASSLAGVTSYNSPLHF
-,-,TRBJ2-7,TRBV7-9,TGTGCCAGCAGCTTAGGAGATTTCGTCTCCTACGAGCAGTACTTC,CASSLGDFVSYEQYF
-,-,TRBJ1-1,TRBV5-1,TGCGCCAGCAGCTGGTTAACAGGGCTAACGAACACTGAAGCTTTCTTT,CASSWLTGLTNTEAFF
once,-,TRBJ1-2,TRBV19,TGTGCCAGTAGTGAAAACCACCGGGATGGCTACACCTTC,CASSENHRDGYTF
-,-,TRBJ2-1,TRBV27,TGTGCCAGCACCCCGCCCCGCGCTAATTACAATGAGCAGTTCTTC,CASTPPRANYNEQFF